This T cell receptor beta chain was sequenced for a study of T-cell reconstitution after alpha-beta-depleted transplantation in children. Unique molecular identifiers were incorporated during preparation of the TCRbeta library. TCRdb reanalysed the PCR reads using MiXCR and keeps one entry per CDR3 protein. The sample has about 610,000 distinct CDR3 sequences, about 10% seen once. The length of the CDR3 is 15 residues. The V gene lost 4 bases and the J gene lost 3 bases, with 17 bases spanning the gap. CDR1 and CDR2 from the germline V gene are SGHRS and YFSETQ. Sequences were derived from PBMCs from the stem cell graft donor, sampled from the stem cell graft. V and J are TRBV5-1 and TRBJ2-7; D is ambiguous. The sequence was obtained from a human donor who donated a stem cell graft to a child with acute myeloid leukemia. The CDR3 DNA is TGCGCCAGCAGCCCCGGGTTGGGCACAGACTACGAGCAGTACTTC. It yields the protein CASSPGLGTDYEQYF.